This is a list of T cell receptor beta chains from one sample in a study of blood T cell repertoires in COVID-19. Profiling relied on immunoSEQ multiplex PCR, and the TCRdb table lists in-frame clones only, not all of them. Of more than 350,000 clones in the sample, roughly nine tenths were seen once. Source material: peripheral blood. These receptors were collected from a woman in her twenties or thirties with COVID-19, enrolled during active disease. Each CDR3 is given with its conserved first and last residue. A D gene is named only where the DNA matches it firmly. Clone size is not always given. Where it is, it says once, few, many or a class for expanded clones.

J gene | D gene | clone size | V gene | CDR3 protein | CDR3 DNA
TRBJ2-2 | TRBD1 | NA | TRBV18 | CASSRPNRGNTGELFF | TGTGCCAGCTCCCGCCCAAACAGGGGGAACACCGGGGAGCTGTTTTTT
TRBJ1-5 | TRBD1 | NA | TRBV7-2 | CASRWDSHSNQPQHF | TGTGCCAGCAGATGGGACAGTCATAGCAATCAGCCCCAGCATTTT
TRBJ2-7 | NA | NA | TRBV7-2 | CASSLTPGGGIYEQYF | TGTGCCAGCAGCCTAACCCCCGGAGGGGGCATCTACGAGCAGTACTTC
TRBJ2-5 | TRBD1 | NA | TRBV11-2 | CASTLRGGQGEETQYF | TGTGCCAGCACCCTGAGGGGGGGACAGGGGGAAGAGACCCAGTACTTC
TRBJ2-3 | TRBD2 | NA | TRBV7-2 | CASSLGSGMDGDTQYF | TGTGCCAGCAGCTTAGGCAGCGGGATGGATGGTGATACGCAGTATTTT
TRBJ2-2 | NA | NA | TRBV24-1 | CATSSTGTGELFF | TGTGCCACCAGTTCGACGGGTACCGGGGAGCTGTTTTTT
TRBJ1-4 | NA | NA | TRBV19 | CASSSQGSATNEKLFF | TGTGCCAGTAGTTCACAGGGATCGGCAACTAATGAAAAACTGTTTTTT
TRBJ1-2 | NA | NA | TRBV6-6 | CASSNPAGGTF | TGTGCCAGCAGTAACCCCGCGGGAGGAACCTTC
TRBJ2-2 | NA | NA | TRBV10-3 | CAISEPETGLGELFF | TGTGCCATCAGTGAGCCTGAAACAGGGCTCGGGGAGCTGTTTTTT
TRBJ1-2 | NA | once | TRBV6-5 | CASSYTPGPYGYTF | TGTGCCAGCAGTTACACCCCAGGGCCCTATGGCTACACCTTC
TRBJ2-6 | TRBD2 | NA | TRBV19 | CASSIDPIVAGSSGANVLTF | TGTGCCAGTAGTATAGATCCCATTGTAGCGGGGAGCTCTGGGGCCAACGTCCTGACTTTC
TRBJ2-3 | TRBD1 | once | TRBV7-2 | CASSPDRGRNTQYF | TGTGCCAGCAGCCCCGACAGGGGTCGGAATACGCAGTATTTT
TRBJ2-3 | NA | NA | TRBV4-2 | CASSQDQGSTDTQYF | TGTGCCAGCAGCCAAGACCAGGGTTCGACAGATACGCAGTATTTT
TRBJ2-2 | NA | NA | TRBV10-1 | CASSGQVRGELFF | TGCGCCAGCAGTGGACAGGTCAGGGGGGAGCTGTTTTTT
TRBJ2-2 | NA | NA | TRBV9 | CASSPYGVGDTGELFF | TGTGCCAGCAGCCCCTATGGGGTCGGGGACACCGGGGAGCTGTTTTTT
TRBJ2-3 | TRBD2 | NA | TRBV10-3 | CATNGEGTQYF | TGTGCCACCAACGGGGAGGGTACGCAGTATTTT
TRBJ1-1 | NA | NA | TRBV19 | CASSLTDTNTEAFF | TGTGCCAGTAGCCTAACCGACACGAACACTGAAGCTTTCTTT
TRBJ2-3 | TRBD2 | NA | TRBV7-8 | CASSLDAGVVDTQYF | TGTGCCAGCAGCTTAGATGCGGGAGTAGTAGATACGCAGTATTTT
TRBJ1-1 | NA | NA | TRBV5-1 | CASNPREVSGAWTEAFF | TGCGCCAGCAACCCTCGGGAGGTATCGGGGGCTTGGACTGAAGCTTTCTTT
TRBJ2-1 | TRBD2 | once | TRBV7-2 | CASSLAGITSGYNEQFF | TGTGCCAGCAGCTTAGCGGGAATTACTAGCGGTTACAATGAGCAGTTCTTC
TRBJ1-2 | TRBD1 | NA | TRBV28 | CASSFGDRASGPYGYTF | TGTGCCAGCAGTTTTGGGGACAGGGCTTCGGGGCCCTATGGCTACACCTTC
TRBJ1-1 | NA | NA | TRBV28 | CASSFREEVNTEAFF | TGTGCCAGCAGTTTCAGAGAGGAAGTGAACACTGAAGCTTTCTTT
TRBJ2-3 | TRBD2 | NA | TRBV3-1/TRBV3-2 | CASSPTTSGGEADTQYF | TGTGCCAGCAGCCCAACGACTAGCGGGGGAGAGGCAGATACGCAGTATTTT
TRBJ1-5 | NA | NA | TRBV19 | CASSIPNSNQPQHF | TGTGCCAGTAGTATACCAAATAGCAATCAGCCCCAGCATTTT
TRBJ2-1 | NA | NA | TRBV11-2 | CVSTSSPDNEQFF | TGTGTCAGCACCTCAAGCCCTGACAATGAGCAGTTCTTC
TRBJ2-1 | TRBD2 | NA | TRBV4-2 | CASSSGASSYNEQFF | TGTGCCAGCAGCAGCGGGGCAAGCTCCTACAATGAGCAGTTCTTC
TRBJ2-3 | TRBD2 | once | TRBV2 | CASSTSGTSTDTQYF | TGCGCCAGCAGCACTAGCGGAACGAGCACAGATACGCAGTATTTT
TRBJ2-1 | TRBD2 | NA | TRBV28 | CASTTPGTSSYNEQFF | TGTGCCAGCACCACCCCCGGGACTAGCTCCTACAATGAGCAGTTCTTC
TRBJ1-1 | NA | NA | TRBV25-1 | CASRPWRGNTEAFF | TGTGCCAGCAGACCCTGGAGGGGGAACACTGAAGCTTTCTTT
TRBJ2-4 | NA | NA | TRBV19 | CASREKGGPAKNIQYF | TGTGCCAGTAGGGAAAAGGGGGGGCCGGCCAAAAACATTCAGTACTTC
TRBJ1-6 | NA | NA | TRBV3-1/TRBV3-2 | CASSQVGSNSPLHF | TGTGCCAGCAGCCAAGTTGGGAGTAATTCACCCCTCCACTTT
TRBJ2-2 | NA | NA | TRBV5-1 | CASSQDRWGELFF | TGCGCCAGCAGCCAAGACAGGTGGGGGGAGCTGTTTTTT
TRBJ2-7 | NA | NA | TRBV10-2 | CASSDRTYEQYF | TGCGCCAGCAGTGACAGGACCTACGAGCAGTACTTC
TRBJ1-6 | TRBD1 | NA | TRBV7-8 | CASSPRALTGYYNSPLHF | TGTGCCAGCAGCCCTAGGGCCCTGACAGGGTACTATAATTCACCCCTCCACTTT
TRBJ2-3 | TRBD2 | once | TRBV5-4 | CASSVTSGPITDTQYF | TGTGCCAGCAGCGTGACTAGCGGACCAATCACAGATACGCAGTATTTT
TRBJ2-2 | TRBD1 | NA | TRBV19 | CASSIDRGHTGELFF | TGTGCCAGTAGTATCGACAGGGGACACACCGGGGAGCTGTTTTTT
TRBJ2-5 | NA | NA | TRBV12-3/TRBV12-4 | CASSLWASETQYF | TGTGCCAGCAGTTTGTGGGCCTCGGAGACCCAGTACTTC
TRBJ2-1 | TRBD1 | few | TRBV20-1 | CSASWTGFENEQFF | TGCAGTGCTAGTTGGACAGGGTTTGAGAATGAGCAGTTCTTC
TRBJ1-1 | NA | NA | TRBV5-1 | CASSLPDKNTEAFF | TGCGCCAGCAGCTTGCCTGACAAGAACACTGAAGCTTTCTTT
TRBJ2-3 | TRBD1 | NA | TRBV10-2 | CASSDPGDRGPDTQYF | TGCGCCAGCAGTGATCCGGGGGACAGGGGGCCAGATACGCAGTATTTT
TRBJ2-1 | TRBD2 | NA | TRBV19 | CASSIASGSYVGYNEQFF | TGTGCCAGTAGTATAGCGAGCGGGAGTTACGTGGGATACAATGAGCAGTTCTTC
TRBJ1-4 | TRBD1 | NA | TRBV6-1 | CASSEALGTGNEKLFF | TGTGCCAGCAGTGAAGCCCTCGGGACAGGGAACGAAAAACTGTTTTTT
TRBJ2-1 | TRBD1 | NA | TRBV6-1 | CASSEGTGGIHEQFF | TGTGCCAGCAGTGAAGGAACAGGGGGCATTCATGAGCAGTTCTTC
TRBJ1-6 | TRBD1 | few | TRBV27 | CASSSNPPGQGISPLHF | TGTGCCAGCAGTTCCAACCCGCCGGGACAGGGGATCTCACCCCTCCACTTT
TRBJ1-1 | NA | NA | TRBV7-2 | CASSLFGSLNTEAFF | TGTGCCAGCAGCTTATTCGGTAGTCTGAACACTGAAGCTTTCTTT
TRBJ2-1 | NA | NA | TRBV2 | CASSDAPRRSGEQFF | TGTGCCAGCAGTGACGCGCCCCGGAGATCGGGTGAGCAGTTCTTC
TRBJ1-1 | TRBD1 | NA | TRBV5-8 | CASRGIGGLNTEAFF | TGTGCCAGCAGAGGGATAGGGGGCCTGAACACTGAAGCTTTCTTT
TRBJ2-2 | NA | once | TRBV19 | CASSIGGPNTGELFF | TGTGCCAGTAGTATCGGGGGACCTAACACCGGGGAGCTGTTTTTT
TRBJ2-4 | TRBD2 | once | TRBV5-1 | CASSLSGTASNIQYF | TGCGCCAGCAGCTTAAGCGGGACGGCGTCGAACATTCAGTACTTC
TRBJ2-3 | TRBD2 | NA | TRBV9 | CASSALAVLGDTQYF | TGTGCCAGCAGCGCGCTAGCGGTACTAGGAGATACGCAGTATTTT
TRBJ2-3 | NA | once | TRBV3-1/TRBV3-2 | CASSQDPGTGDTQYF | TGTGCCAGCAGCCAAGATCCCGGGACTGGAGATACGCAGTATTTT
TRBJ1-1 | NA | NA | TRBV5-6 | CASSLPTWMNTEAFF | TGTGCCAGCAGCCTCCCGACATGGATGAACACTGAAGCTTTCTTT
TRBJ1-2 | NA | NA | TRBV28 | CASRTRRGGTVGYTF | TGTGCCAGCAGAACACGGAGGGGAGGGACGGTTGGCTACACCTTC
TRBJ2-1 | NA | NA | TRBV7-9 | CASSRTSRSYNEQFF | TGTGCCAGCAGCCGTACTAGCCGCTCCTACAATGAGCAGTTCTTC
TRBJ1-1 | NA | few | TRBV6-4 | CASSDRGNTEAFF | TGTGCCAGCAGTGACCGGGGGAACACTGAAGCTTTCTTT
TRBJ1-5 | NA | NA | TRBV19 | CASSIDQQGKYQPQHF | TGTGCCAGTAGTATAGATCAGCAGGGAAAGTACCAGCCCCAGCATTTT
TRBJ2-3 | NA | NA | TRBV6-6 | CASSRDVAGQRTDTQYF | TGTGCCAGCAGTCGGGATGTCGCGGGACAGCGCACAGATACGCAGTATTTT
TRBJ1-2 | NA | NA | TRBV7-2 | CASSEQGLGYTF | TGTGCCAGCAGCGAACAGGGTTTGGGCTACACCTTC
TRBJ2-5 | TRBD2 | NA | TRBV2 | CASSERVGRGQETQYF | TGTGCCAGCAGTGAACGGGTGGGGAGGGGCCAAGAGACCCAGTACTTC
TRBJ1-2 | TRBD1 | NA | TRBV6-6 | CASSYSSPGQGYGYTF | TGTGCCAGCAGTTACTCGAGCCCGGGACAGGGCTATGGCTACACCTTC